This passage covers 20 T cell receptor beta chains from one sample sequenced in a study of vaccination and CD4 T cells after COVID-19. Indicated treatment: approximately nine-day PBMC culture with coronavirus spike peptide pools or control peptides (ViraFEST assay). Scientists ran DNA taken from cultured CD4+ T cells through the Oncomine TCR Beta short-read assay for sequencing. TCRdb re-analysed the PCR reads in MiXCR, keeping a single row per CDR3 protein. The sample has under 13,000 distinct CDR3 sequences; 40% to 45% are singletons. No antigen is known for these receptors. The input for sequencing was CD4+ T cells from blood, cultured in vitro, taken after SARS-CoV-2 vaccination. Source of these receptors: a human donor who had recovered from COVID-19.

This clonotype was found a few times. The rearrangement links TRBV28 to TRBJ2-7; 9 bases map to TRBD1. With 5 bases clipped from V and 4 bases from J, the junction kept 15 bases outside the gene matches. In germline, CDR1 is MDHEN, CDR2 SYDVKM. The CDR3 has 17 residues. The CDR3 loop reads CASSQDRGSRSGYEQYF. The CDR3 coding sequence is TGTGCCAGCAGTCAGGACAGGGGTTCACGGTCGGGATACGAGCAGTACTTC.

The chain uses TRBV27 and TRBJ1-5; D possibly corresponds to TRBD1 (5 bases). The germline V and J ends were trimmed by 2 bases and 2 bases, with 13 bases remaining between them. Germline assignment: CDR1 MNHEY and CDR2 SMNVEV (reference sequence). This CDR3 comprises 16 residues. The CDR3 DNA follows: TGTGCCAGCAGTTTAGGGGGGGGTTGGGGCAATCAGCCCCAGCATTTT. It codes for CASSLGGGWGNQPQHF.

This clonotype is categorized as medium-sized (0.01 to 0.1%). The rearrangement links TRBV20-1 to TRBJ2-7; 11 bases match TRBD2. The CDR3 length is 17 residues. The germline gives CDR1 DFQATT, CDR2 SNEGSKA (reference sequence). Unmatched junction bases numbered 9, after V lost 1 base and J lost 1 base. The chain's CDR3 is CSARGTSGSMPSYEQYF. DNA of the CDR3: TGCAGTGCTAGAGGAACTAGCGGGAGTATGCCGTCCTACGAGCAGTACTTC.

By proportion, this clonotype is large. The J gene is TRBJ1-2, the V gene TRBV28; 10 positions match TRBD1. V lost 3 bases and J lost 8; bases outside the gene matches: 9. Germline CDR1 reads MDHEN; CDR2 reads SYDVKM. The CDR3 is made up of 15 amino acids. For the CDR3, the DNA is TGTGCCAGCAGTTTCCCCAGGGACAGGGGATTAGGCTACACCTTC. It specifies CASSFPRDRGLGYTF.

This clonotype was detected a few times. The chain carries TRBV27 and TRBJ2-6, with D tentatively TRBD2 (5 bases). With 7 bases removed from V and 0 bases from J, the gap between germline ends came to 16 bases. CDR3 size: 17 residues. Germline V gives CDR1 MNHEY, CDR2 SMNVEV (reference sequence). The CDR3 region is CASTRQAESSGANVLTF. The CDR3 nucleotides are TGTGCCAGCACCAGGCAAGCGGAAAGCTCTGGGGCCAACGTCCTGACTTTC.

The sample holds a few counts of this clonotype. The genes are TRBV29-1 and TRBJ1-1; D perhaps matches TRBD1 (5 bases). The germline gives CDR1 SQVTM, CDR2 ANQGSEA. The CDR3 length is 16 residues. V was pared by 8 bases and J by 3 bases, with 25 bases between. The CDR3 is CSHNQAGWGRDTEAFF. For the CDR3, the DNA is TGCAGCCACAATCAAGCAGGGTGGGGTAGAGACACTGAAGCTTTCTTT.

This clonotype was seen just once. The J gene is TRBJ2-1, the V gene TRBV5-1; no reliable D call. This CDR3 contains 15 residues. CDR1 and CDR2 from the germline V gene are SGHRS and YFSETQ. The V end lost 6 bases, the J end lost 7 bases, and 20 bases lay between the germline ends. The CDR3 DNA follows: TGCGCCAGCACCCCCTCGGCCCTTCCAGATAATGAGCAGTTCTTC. Protein: CASTPSALPDNEQFF.

CDR3 in amino acids: CASSRRTGPRDEQFF. The CDR3 coding sequence is TGTGCCAGCAGTCGCCGGACAGGGCCGAGGGATGAGCAGTTCTTC. J is TRBJ2-1 and V is TRBV6-2 or TRBV6-3, with TRBD1 matching over 8 bases. Germline V gives CDR1 MNHEY, CDR2 SVGEGT. V trimming: 5 bases; J trimming: 8 bases; junction bases outside the gene matches: 11. The CDR3 extends over 15 amino acids.

This rearrangement joins TRBV27 to TRBJ2-2; 8 bases are shared with TRBD2. Germline lookup yields CDR1 MNHEY and CDR2 SMNVEV (reference sequence). The CDR3 has 14 amino acids. The junction had 5 bases not matched to a gene; V was cut back by 4 bases and J by 7 bases. The CDR3 DNA follows: TGTGCCAGCAGTTCCGGACTAGCTGGCGGGGAGCTGTTTTTT. Encoded protein: CASSSGLAGGELFF.

The chain employs TRBV25-1 and TRBJ1-2; D call uncertain. Trimming removed 5 bases at V and 0 bases at J, with 31 bases between. The CDR3 spans 21 residues. CDR1 and CDR2 (germline): MGHDK, SYGVNS. The CDR3 region is CASSPRSRLRSLPLTNYGYTF. The CDR3 coding sequence is TGTGCCAGCAGTCCCAGATCACGACTTAGGAGCCTCCCTTTAACTAACTATGGCTACACCTTC.

The rearrangement joins TRBV19 to TRBJ2-1, with D perhaps matching TRBD2 (5 bases). This CDR3 has 15 amino acids. V lost 7 bases and J 0 bases, leaving 13 bases between the germline ends. The germline V gene has CDR1 LNHDA and CDR2 SQIVND (reference sequence). CDR3 nucleotides: TGTGCCAGTAAACCCATAGGGAGCTCCTACAATGAGCAGTTCTTC. The encoded protein is CASKPIGSSYNEQFF.

This chain links TRBV20-1 with TRBJ2-2; D is ambiguous. There are 14 residues in the CDR3. Trimming removed 6 bases from V and 0 bases from J, with 11 bases in between. Germline V gene sequence: CDR1 DFQATT, CDR2 SNEGSKA (reference sequence). The CDR3 protein is CSAGPHTNTGELFF. CDR3 DNA: TGCAGTGCCGGACCTCACACGAACACCGGGGAGCTGTTTTTT.

The chain has TRBV11-1 and TRBJ1-6, with D tentatively TRBD1 (5 bases). The CDR3 is made up of 14 amino acids. The V end was cut by 1 base, the J end by 9 bases, with 10 bases between. Germline CDR1 reads SGHAT; CDR2 reads FQDESV (reference sequence). As DNA, the CDR3 is TGTGCCAGCAGCTTAGTCAAGGGGCCTTCACCCCTCCACTTT. This sequence encodes CASSLVKGPSPLHF.

The table lists this clonotype with a few counts. The V call is TRBV7-2, the J call TRBJ2-4, with D maybe TRBD2 (5 bases). Per germline, CDR1 SGHTA and CDR2 FQGNSA. V shed 0 bases and J shed 12 bases, with 9 bases lying between them. The length of the CDR3 is 12 residues. CDR3: CASSLAGATQYF. CDR3 DNA: TGTGCCAGCAGCTTAGCGGGAGCGACTCAGTACTTC.

The rearrangement joins TRBV28 to TRBJ1-6; D is unresolved. Trimming removed 1 base at V and 7 bases at J, with 5 bases between. The CDR3 is 13 amino acids. From germline, CDR1 is MDHEN and CDR2 SYDVKM. In nucleotides, the CDR3 is TGTGCCAGCAGTTTATCGTCGAATTCACCCCTCCACTTT. This translates into CASSLSSNSPLHF.

The V gene is TRBV19, the J gene TRBJ1-1; 7 bases map to TRBD1. CDR1 and CDR2 from the germline V gene are LNHDA and SQIVND (reference sequence). The CDR3 sequence is 17 residues long. Losses at the gene ends were 9 bases for V and 0 bases for J; bases not matched to a gene: 16. The CDR3 DNA sequence: TGTGCCAGCGACCCAACAGGGGTTAGATCCATGAACACTGAAGCTTTCTTT. Translated, it gives CASDPTGVRSMNTEAFF.

The chain employs TRBV9 and TRBJ2-1; no reliable D call. Germline values: CDR1 SGDLS, CDR2 YYNGEE. The CDR3 consists of 15 residues. Between the trimmed V and J ends, which lost 4 bases and 4 bases, there was a span of 15 bases. In DNA form, the CDR3 reads TGTGCCAGCAGCCCCCGGACCAGATTATACAATGAGCAGTTCTTC. The encoded protein is CASSPRTRLYNEQFF.

This chain joins TRBV19 and TRBJ2-4; D gene uncertain. Trimming took 6 bases from V and 16 from J, leaving 19 bases between them. The CDR3 loop spans 12 amino acids. Per the germline V gene, CDR1 is LNHDA and CDR2 is SQIVND (reference sequence). The CDR3 coding sequence is TGTGCCAGTAGCTATCGGGTAAATCAGATCTACTTC. It translates to CASSYRVNQIYF.

The V and J genes are TRBV5-1 and TRBJ2-3; D perhaps matches TRBD2 (5 bases). The germline gives CDR1 SGHRS, CDR2 YFSETQ. Trimming left V 0 bases short and J 1 base short, with 12 bases between. This CDR3 comprises 16 residues. CDR3 amino acids: CASSLVPEGGTDTQYF. CDR3 coding DNA: TGCGCCAGCAGCTTGGTCCCAGAGGGTGGCACAGATACGCAGTATTTT. Full variable domain (missing parts from reference TRBV5-1 and TRBJ2-3): KAGVTQTPRYLIKTRGQQVTLSCSPISGHRSVSWYQQTPGQGLQFLFEYFSETQRNKGNFPGRFSGRQFSNSRSEMNVSTLELGDSALYLCASSLVPEGGTDTQYFGPGTRLTVL.

This clonotype is medium-sized within its sample. The rearrangement uses TRBV7-9 and TRBJ1-2; 8 positions match TRBD1. This CDR3 is built from 14 residues. Germline CDR1 SEHNR, CDR2 FQNEAQ (reference sequence). Trimming took 7 bases from V and 3 from J; bases not matched to a gene: 7. CDR3 loop: CASTSGDRHYGYTF. The DNA for the CDR3 is TGTGCCAGCACCTCTGGGGACAGGCACTATGGCTACACCTTC.